Listed below are T cell receptor beta chains from one sample, sequenced in a study of OX40 agonist ivuxolimab in advanced cancers. Profiling relied on immunoSEQ multiplex PCR, and the TCRdb table lists in-frame clones only, not all of them. This table has over 25,000 clones, about four fifths appearing once. Sequences were derived from CD4+ or CD8+ T cells sorted from blood, sampled in a trial of the OX40 agonist ivuxolimab. The receptors come from an adult with an advanced solid tumor such as melanoma, head and neck, liver or kidney cancer. Both conserved end residues are part of each CDR3. Fields, in order: V gene, clone size, D gene, J gene, CDR3 protein, CDR3 DNA. The D gene is left open where the match is weak. The size of a clone is reported for some rows only, either as once, few or many, or as a class for expanded clones.

V gene: TRBV28
clone size: -
D gene: -
J gene: TRBJ2-1
CDR3 protein: CASSLNTGTTQFF
CDR3 DNA: TGTGCCAGCAGTCTCAACACCGGGACAACCCAGTTCTTC

V gene: TRBV27
clone size: -
D gene: TRBD1
J gene: TRBJ2-7
CDR3 protein: CASSRQGSSYEQYF
CDR3 DNA: TGTGCCAGCAGTCGACAGGGCAGTTCCTACGAGCAGTACTTC

V gene: TRBV7-3
clone size: few
D gene: -
J gene: TRBJ2-5
CDR3 protein: CASSPKPRPQETQYF
CDR3 DNA: TGTGCCAGCAGCCCCAAACCTAGGCCTCAAGAGACCCAGTACTTC

V gene: TRBV2
clone size: -
D gene: -
J gene: TRBJ2-1
CDR3 protein: CASSEGGTYNEQFF
CDR3 DNA: TGTGCCAGCAGTGAGGGCGGGACCTACAATGAGCAGTTCTTC

V gene: TRBV4-1
clone size: -
D gene: -
J gene: TRBJ2-7
CDR3 protein: CASSQEGGYEQYF
CDR3 DNA: TGCGCCAGCAGCCAAGAGGGAGGTTACGAGCAGTACTTC

V gene: TRBV15
clone size: -
D gene: -
J gene: TRBJ2-7
CDR3 protein: CATSIRGQGNYEQYF
CDR3 DNA: TGTGCCACCAGCATCAGAGGGCAGGGAAACTACGAGCAGTACTTC

V gene: TRBV7-3
clone size: -
D gene: TRBD1
J gene: TRBJ1-1
CDR3 protein: CASSLYPGQPEAFF
CDR3 DNA: TGTGCCAGCAGCTTATACCCGGGACAGCCTGAAGCTTTCTTT

V gene: TRBV5-1
clone size: -
D gene: TRBD2
J gene: TRBJ2-1
CDR3 protein: CASLGPGGEQFF
CDR3 DNA: TGCGCCAGCCTCGGCCCGGGGGGTGAGCAGTTCTTC

V gene: TRBV15
clone size: -
D gene: -
J gene: TRBJ1-4
CDR3 protein: CATSRDTGTGGEKLFF
CDR3 DNA: TGTGCCACCAGCAGAGATACAGGGACCGGGGGTGAAAAACTGTTTTTT

V gene: TRBV5-6
clone size: medium-sized
D gene: TRBD1
J gene: TRBJ1-2
CDR3 protein: CASSLEDRVNYGYTF
CDR3 DNA: TGTGCCAGCAGCTTGGAAGACAGGGTTAACTATGGCTACACCTTC

V gene: TRBV15
clone size: -
D gene: -
J gene: TRBJ1-3
CDR3 protein: CATSPSGNTIYF
CDR3 DNA: TGTGCCACCAGTCCTTCTGGAAACACCATATATTTT

V gene: TRBV9
clone size: -
D gene: -
J gene: TRBJ1-2
CDR3 protein: CASSVGQELINYGYTF
CDR3 DNA: TGTGCCAGCAGCGTAGGGCAGGAGTTGATAAACTATGGCTACACCTTC

V gene: TRBV11-2
clone size: -
D gene: -
J gene: TRBJ1-1
CDR3 protein: CASSLILGVRSEAFF
CDR3 DNA: TGTGCCAGCAGCTTAATTCTAGGGGTTAGGTCTGAAGCTTTCTTT

V gene: TRBV29-1
clone size: once
D gene: TRBD2
J gene: TRBJ2-7
CDR3 protein: CSVEEFSPSGDSYEQYF
CDR3 DNA: TGCAGCGTTGAAGAGTTCTCCCCTAGCGGGGACTCCTACGAGCAGTACTTC

V gene: TRBV7-3
clone size: -
D gene: -
J gene: TRBJ2-7
CDR3 protein: CASSLGTGTQYEQYF
CDR3 DNA: TGTGCCAGCAGCTTAGGAACCGGGACACAATACGAGCAGTACTTC

V gene: TRBV4-1
clone size: once
D gene: TRBD1
J gene: TRBJ2-7
CDR3 protein: CASSPAGQGAFEQYF
CDR3 DNA: TGCGCCAGCAGCCCCGCGGGACAGGGGGCATTCGAGCAGTACTTC

V gene: TRBV19
clone size: -
D gene: TRBD2
J gene: TRBJ2-2
CDR3 protein: CASSPASGSPELFF
CDR3 DNA: TGTGCCAGTAGTCCCGCTAGCGGGAGCCCGGAGCTGTTTTTT

V gene: TRBV11-1
clone size: few
D gene: TRBD1
J gene: TRBJ1-5
CDR3 protein: CASSLIATGGNQPQHF
CDR3 DNA: TGTGCCAGCAGCTTGATAGCGACAGGGGGCAACCAGCCCCAGCATTTT

V gene: TRBV9
clone size: -
D gene: -
J gene: TRBJ2-1
CDR3 protein: CASSPGHGRSEQFF
CDR3 DNA: TGTGCCAGCAGCCCGGGACATGGGAGAAGTGAGCAGTTCTTC

V gene: TRBV6-5
clone size: -
D gene: -
J gene: TRBJ2-7
CDR3 protein: CASRSGSTYEQYF
CDR3 DNA: TGTGCCAGCAGGAGCGGAAGTACCTACGAGCAGTACTTC

V gene: TRBV6-5
clone size: -
D gene: -
J gene: TRBJ1-5
CDR3 protein: CASVKGFDQPQHF
CDR3 DNA: TGTGCCAGCGTCAAGGGTTTCGATCAGCCCCAGCATTTT

V gene: TRBV9
clone size: -
D gene: -
J gene: TRBJ2-7
CDR3 protein: CASSVGGGGHSYEQYF
CDR3 DNA: TGTGCCAGCAGCGTAGGCGGCGGGGGACACTCCTACGAGCAGTACTTC

V gene: TRBV6-6
clone size: -
D gene: -
J gene: TRBJ1-5
CDR3 protein: CASSYNGGNQPQHF
CDR3 DNA: TGTGCCAGCAGTTACAACGGGGGGAATCAGCCCCAGCATTTT

V gene: TRBV4-2
clone size: -
D gene: -
J gene: TRBJ2-1
CDR3 protein: CASSQELGPNEQFF
CDR3 DNA: TGTGCCAGCAGCCAGGAACTCGGACCCAATGAGCAGTTCTTC

V gene: TRBV25-1
clone size: few
D gene: -
J gene: TRBJ1-5
CDR3 protein: CASSELSWRGGQPQHF
CDR3 DNA: TGTGCCAGCAGTGAATTATCGTGGAGGGGAGGTCAGCCCCAGCATTTT

V gene: TRBV7-3
clone size: few
D gene: -
J gene: TRBJ2-7
CDR3 protein: CASSRAGYNEQYF
CDR3 DNA: TGTGCCAGCAGCCGGGCAGGGTACAACGAGCAGTACTTC

V gene: TRBV5-1
clone size: -
D gene: -
J gene: TRBJ2-7
CDR3 protein: CASSLTGVRQYF
CDR3 DNA: TGCGCCAGCAGCTTGACCGGGGTTCGACAGTACTTC

V gene: TRBV5-1
clone size: -
D gene: -
J gene: TRBJ1-2
CDR3 protein: CASSYFNLYGYTF
CDR3 DNA: TGCGCCAGCAGCTACTTCAACCTCTATGGCTACACCTTC

V gene: TRBV2
clone size: -
D gene: TRBD2
J gene: TRBJ2-4
CDR3 protein: CASSGTSGRGNIQYF
CDR3 DNA: TGTGCCAGCAGTGGGACTAGCGGGAGGGGAAACATTCAGTACTTC

V gene: TRBV7-5
clone size: -
D gene: -
J gene: TRBJ1-4
CDR3 protein: CARSCRDRHSNEKLFF
CDR3 DNA: TGTGCCAGAAGCTGCAGAGACCGGCATTCTAATGAAAAACTGTTTTTT

V gene: TRBV19
clone size: once
D gene: -
J gene: TRBJ2-5
CDR3 protein: CASSTFSGGEQETQYF
CDR3 DNA: TGTGCCAGTAGTACCTTTTCCGGGGGCGAACAAGAGACCCAGTACTTC

V gene: TRBV21-1
clone size: -
D gene: -
J gene: TRBJ2-4
CDR3 protein: CASRKGVRKIAKNIQYF
CDR3 DNA: TGTGCCAGCAGGAAGGGCGTCAGGAAGATAGCCAAAAACATTCAGTACTTC

V gene: TRBV19
clone size: -
D gene: -
J gene: TRBJ1-2
CDR3 protein: CASSFGGSDGYTF
CDR3 DNA: TGTGCCAGTAGTTTTGGGGGATCGGATGGCTACACCTTC

V gene: TRBV6-5
clone size: -
D gene: TRBD1
J gene: TRBJ2-7
CDR3 protein: CASTSPGQGAYEQYF
CDR3 DNA: TGTGCCAGCACTTCACCGGGACAGGGGGCTTACGAGCAGTACTTC

V gene: TRBV5-1
clone size: -
D gene: -
J gene: TRBJ1-1
CDR3 protein: CASSFQTNTEAFF
CDR3 DNA: TGCGCCAGCAGCTTCCAGACGAACACTGAAGCTTTCTTT

V gene: TRBV2
clone size: -
D gene: TRBD2
J gene: TRBJ2-2
CDR3 protein: CASSKYSLAGANTGELFF
CDR3 DNA: TGTGCCAGCAGTAAATACTCTCTAGCGGGTGCGAACACCGGGGAGCTGTTTTTT

V gene: TRBV7-6
clone size: -
D gene: TRBD1
J gene: TRBJ2-4
CDR3 protein: CASSQTGGMNIQYF
CDR3 DNA: TGTGCCAGCAGCCAGACAGGGGGAATGAACATTCAGTACTTC

V gene: TRBV6-5
clone size: once
D gene: -
J gene: TRBJ1-2
CDR3 protein: CASSYGATVNYGYTF
CDR3 DNA: TGTGCCAGCAGTTACGGGGCGACAGTTAACTATGGCTACACCTTC

V gene: TRBV28
clone size: once
D gene: -
J gene: TRBJ2-7
CDR3 protein: CASSYIADSYEQYF
CDR3 DNA: TGTGCCAGCAGCTATATAGCGGATTCCTACGAGCAGTACTTC